The 9 T cell receptor beta chains below were found in one sample sequenced in a study of vaccination and CD4 T cells after COVID-19. Treatment: roughly ten-day PBMC culture with coronavirus spike peptide pools or control peptides (ViraFEST assay). The Oncomine TCR Beta short-read assay generated sequence data from the DNA of cultured CD4+ T cells. TCRdb independently ran MiXCR on the PCR reads; one entry per CDR3 protein. This table has several thousand distinct CDR3 sequences, 80% appearing once. No cognate antigen is known for these TCRs. Material for sequencing was CD4+ T cells from blood, cultured in vitro. The source of these receptors is a human donor who had recovered from COVID-19.

V gene TRBV20-1 combines with J gene TRBJ2-3; D is unresolved. Between the trimmed V and J ends, which lost 7 bases and 1 base, there was a span of 15 bases. CDR3 length: 14 residues. CDR1 is DFQATT and CDR2 is SNEGSKA in the germline V gene (reference sequence). The CDR3 loop reads CSVIGVRGTDTQYF. CDR3 coding DNA: TGCAGTGTGATTGGTGTTCGGGGCACAGATACGCAGTATTTT.

The V gene is TRBV10-3, the J gene TRBJ1-3, with a possible D match to TRBD1 (5 bases). The length of the CDR3 is 15 residues. CDR1 is ENHRY, CDR2 SYGVKD, per germline. Trimming took off 11 bases at V and 0 bases at J, with 17 bases between the two ends. The CDR3 DNA reads as TGTGCCGTACAGATCCCCGGGACCTCTGGAAACACCATATATTTT. It translates to CAVQIPGTSGNTIYF.

The chain joins TRBV6-1 to TRBJ1-1, with D perhaps matching TRBD1 (5 bases). With 7 bases removed from V and 7 bases from J, the gap between germline ends came to 13 bases. Germline assignment: CDR1 MNHNS and CDR2 SASEGT. CDR3 size: 12 residues. This CDR3 is CASITGPLEAFF. In DNA form, the CDR3 reads TGTGCCAGCATAACAGGCCCCCTTGAAGCTTTCTTT.

In this sample, this clonotype turned up once. The chain uses TRBV19 and TRBJ1-2; D unresolved. This CDR3 has 11 amino acids. Germline V gene sequence: CDR1 LNHDA, CDR2 SQIVND (reference sequence). The V end was cut by 5 bases, the J end by 5 bases, with 6 bases between. The CDR3 DNA reads TGTGCCAGTAGTTTCACATATGGCTACACCTTC. It translates to CASSFTYGYTF.

This clonotype occurred once. This CDR3 is CASSPVGYTEAFF. CDR3 bases: TGTGCCAGCAGCCCCGTGGGATACACTGAAGCTTTCTTT. This chain uses TRBV6-1 with TRBJ1-1; D ambiguous. The length of the CDR3 is 13 residues. V lost 6 bases to trimming and J lost 3 bases, with 11 bases between them. Germline V CDR1 and CDR2: MNHNS, SASEGT.

The chain has TRBV6-1 and TRBJ1-1, with D unclear. The V gene's germline CDR1 is MNHNS and CDR2 SASEGT. V lost 8 bases and J 0 bases, leaving 7 bases between the germline ends. The CDR3 totals 12 residues. Here the CDR3 reads CASGGLNTEAFF. In DNA form, the CDR3 reads TGTGCCAGCGGAGGGTTGAACACTGAAGCTTTCTTT.

The gene calls are TRBV19 and TRBJ1-5, with 7 bases identical to TRBD1. Germline trimming cut 2 bases from V and 0 bases from J; bases unmatched to any gene: 7. CDR1 is LNHDA, CDR2 SQIVND, per germline (reference sequence). The CDR3 runs to 17 residues. The CDR3 sequence: CASSISGQEYSNQPQHF. CDR3 DNA sequence: TGTGCCAGTAGTATATCCGGACAGGAGTATAGCAATCAGCCCCAGCATTTT. The full variable domain, in which reference TRBV19 and TRBJ1-5 provide the parts outside the CDR3, is DGGITQSPKYLFRKEGQNVTLSCEQNLNHDAMYWYRQDPGQGLRLIYYSQIVNDFQKGDIAEGYSVSREKKESFPLTVTSAQKNPTAFYLCASSISGQEYSNQPQHFGDGTRLSIL.

V gene TRBV7-3 combines with J gene TRBJ2-2; 9 nucleotides align to TRBD1. Trimming cost V 5 bases and J 4 bases; bases outside gene matches: 5. CDR1 is SGHTA, CDR2 FQGTGA, per germline. CDR3 size: 15 residues. This CDR3 is CASSLATGGTGELFF. The CDR3 nucleotides read TGTGCCAGCAGCCTCGCGACAGGGGGCACCGGGGAGCTGTTTTTT.

The chain has TRBV6-2 or TRBV6-3 and TRBJ1-5; possibly TRBD1 for D (5 bases). The length of the CDR3 is 21 residues. Trimming took off 5 bases at V and 1 base at J, with 30 bases between the two ends. CDR1 is MNHEY, CDR2 SVGEGT, per germline. The DNA of the CDR3 is TGTGCCAGCAGTCCTATCCCTTCCAGGGAAGGCCCTTGGTGGAGCAATCAGCCCCAGCATTTT. It encodes CASSPIPSREGPWWSNQPQHF.